This T cell receptor beta chain was captured in a study of shared clonotypes between healthy human individuals. The CDR3 is 14 residues long. CDR1 and CDR2 (germline): SGHNT, YYREEE (reference sequence). After removal of 6 bases from V and 5 bases from J, the junction contained 7 bases not matched to a gene. Several immunoSEQ plates held equal portions of the genomic DNA taken from each subset. Sequencing was performed with immunoSEQ multiplex PCR; in TCRdb, only in-frame clones are kept and a portion is missing. This sample has 1,100,000 or so clones; roughly 74% occur once, and the top ten carry approximately 0.5%.

Sequencing used memory CD4+ T cells from PBMCs. Documented subset: CD45RA-negative fraction. The chain joins TRBV5-4 to TRBJ1-1; TRBD1 agrees at 10 bases. The sequence was obtained from a young man in good health. Some clones in this sample may be carry-over from other donors' samples. CDR3: CASIRQGAGTEAFF. CDR3 DNA sequence: TGTGCCAGCATCCGACAGGGGGCTGGAACTGAAGCTTTCTTT.